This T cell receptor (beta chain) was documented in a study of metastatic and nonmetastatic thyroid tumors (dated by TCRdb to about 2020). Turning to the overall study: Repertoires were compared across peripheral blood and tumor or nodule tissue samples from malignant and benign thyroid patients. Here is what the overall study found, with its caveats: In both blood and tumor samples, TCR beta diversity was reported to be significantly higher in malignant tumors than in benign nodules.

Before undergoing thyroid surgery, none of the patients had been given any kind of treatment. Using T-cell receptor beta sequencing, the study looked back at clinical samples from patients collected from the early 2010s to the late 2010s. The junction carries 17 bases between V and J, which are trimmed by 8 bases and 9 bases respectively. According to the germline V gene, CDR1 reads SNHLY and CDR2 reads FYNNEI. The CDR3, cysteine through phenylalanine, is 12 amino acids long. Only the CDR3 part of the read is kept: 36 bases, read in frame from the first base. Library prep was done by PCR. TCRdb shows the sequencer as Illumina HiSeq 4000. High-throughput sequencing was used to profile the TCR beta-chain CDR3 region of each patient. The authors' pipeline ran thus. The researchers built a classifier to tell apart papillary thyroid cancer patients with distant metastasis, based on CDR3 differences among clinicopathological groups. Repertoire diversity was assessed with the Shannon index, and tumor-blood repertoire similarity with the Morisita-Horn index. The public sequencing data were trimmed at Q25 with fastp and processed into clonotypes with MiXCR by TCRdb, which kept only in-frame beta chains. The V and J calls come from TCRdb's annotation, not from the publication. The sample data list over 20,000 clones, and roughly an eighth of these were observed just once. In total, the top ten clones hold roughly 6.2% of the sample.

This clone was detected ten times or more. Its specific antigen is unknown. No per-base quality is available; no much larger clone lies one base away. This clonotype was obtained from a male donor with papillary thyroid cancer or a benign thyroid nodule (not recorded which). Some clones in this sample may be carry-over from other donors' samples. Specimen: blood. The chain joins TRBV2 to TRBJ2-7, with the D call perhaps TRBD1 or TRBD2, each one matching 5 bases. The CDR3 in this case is CASGGSGPRQYF. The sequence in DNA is TGTGCCAGCGGGGGATCGGGCCCCAGGCAGTACTTC.